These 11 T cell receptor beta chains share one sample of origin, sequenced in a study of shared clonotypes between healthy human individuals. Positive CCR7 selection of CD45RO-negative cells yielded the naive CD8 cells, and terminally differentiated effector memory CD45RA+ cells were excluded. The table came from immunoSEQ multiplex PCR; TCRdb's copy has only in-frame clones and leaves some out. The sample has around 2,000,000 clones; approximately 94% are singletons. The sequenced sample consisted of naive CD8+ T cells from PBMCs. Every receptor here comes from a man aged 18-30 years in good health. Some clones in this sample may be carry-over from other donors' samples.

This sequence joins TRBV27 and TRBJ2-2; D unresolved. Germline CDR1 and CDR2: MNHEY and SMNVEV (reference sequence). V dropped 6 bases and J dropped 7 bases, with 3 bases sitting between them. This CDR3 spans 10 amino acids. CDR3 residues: CASRHGELFF. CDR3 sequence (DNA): TGTGCCAGCAGGCACGGGGAGCTGTTTTTT.

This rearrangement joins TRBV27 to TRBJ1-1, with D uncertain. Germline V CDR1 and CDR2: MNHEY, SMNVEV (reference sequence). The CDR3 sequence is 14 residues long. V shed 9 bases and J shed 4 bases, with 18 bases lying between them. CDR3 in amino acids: CASSKQTTGTEAFF. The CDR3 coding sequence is TGTGCCAGTAGCAAACAGACCACGGGCACTGAAGCTTTCTTT.

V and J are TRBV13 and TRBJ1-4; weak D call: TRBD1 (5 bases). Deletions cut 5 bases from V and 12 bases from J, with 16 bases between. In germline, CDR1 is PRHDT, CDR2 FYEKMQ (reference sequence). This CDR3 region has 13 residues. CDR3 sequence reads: CASSPRWGTELFF. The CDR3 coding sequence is TGTGCCAGCAGCCCCCGGTGGGGGACGGAACTGTTTTTT.

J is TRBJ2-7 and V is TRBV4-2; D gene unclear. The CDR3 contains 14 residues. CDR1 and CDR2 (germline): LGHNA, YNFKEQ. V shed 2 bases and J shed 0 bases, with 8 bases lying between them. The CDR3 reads CASSQSVPSYEQYF. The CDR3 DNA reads TGTGCCAGCAGCCAAAGCGTCCCCTCCTACGAGCAGTACTTC.

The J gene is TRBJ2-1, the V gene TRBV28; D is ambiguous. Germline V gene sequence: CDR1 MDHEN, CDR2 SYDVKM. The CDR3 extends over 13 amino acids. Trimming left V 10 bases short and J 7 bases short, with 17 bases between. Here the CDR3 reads CATRQNQRNEQFF. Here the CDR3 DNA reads TGTGCCACCCGACAAAACCAGAGGAATGAGCAGTTCTTC. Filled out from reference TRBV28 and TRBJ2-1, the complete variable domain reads DVKVTQSSRYLVKRTGEKVFLECVQDMDHENMFWYRQDPGLGLRLIYFSYDVKMKEKGDIPEGYSVSREKKERFSLILESASTNQTSMYLCATRQNQRNEQFFGPGTRLTVL.

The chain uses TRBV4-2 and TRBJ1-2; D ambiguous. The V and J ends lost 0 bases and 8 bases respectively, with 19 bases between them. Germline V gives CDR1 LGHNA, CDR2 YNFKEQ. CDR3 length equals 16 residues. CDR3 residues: CASSQDDTGRSWGYTF. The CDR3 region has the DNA TGTGCCAGCAGCCAAGATGACACTGGCAGGTCTTGGGGCTACACCTTC.

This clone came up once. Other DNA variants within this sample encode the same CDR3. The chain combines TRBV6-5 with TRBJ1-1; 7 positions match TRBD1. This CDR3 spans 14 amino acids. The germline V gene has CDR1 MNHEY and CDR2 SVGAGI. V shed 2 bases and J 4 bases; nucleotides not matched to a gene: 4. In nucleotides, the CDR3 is TGTGCCAGCAGTTACGGGCAGGGGGGCACTGAAGCTTTCTTT. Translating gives CASSYGQGGTEAFF.

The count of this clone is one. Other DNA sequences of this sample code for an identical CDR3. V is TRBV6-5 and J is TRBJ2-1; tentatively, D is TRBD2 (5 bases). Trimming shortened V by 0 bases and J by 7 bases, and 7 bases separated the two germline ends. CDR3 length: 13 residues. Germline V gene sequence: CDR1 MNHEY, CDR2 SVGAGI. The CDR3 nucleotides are TGTGCCAGCAGTTACTCGAGGGATAATGAGCAGTTCTTC. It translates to CASSYSRDNEQFF.

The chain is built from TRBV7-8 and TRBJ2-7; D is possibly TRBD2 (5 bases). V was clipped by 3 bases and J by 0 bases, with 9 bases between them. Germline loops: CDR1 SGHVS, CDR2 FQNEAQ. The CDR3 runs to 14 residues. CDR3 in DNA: TGTGCCAGCAGCTTCAGCGGCGACTCCTACGAGCAGTACTTC. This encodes CASSFSGDSYEQYF.

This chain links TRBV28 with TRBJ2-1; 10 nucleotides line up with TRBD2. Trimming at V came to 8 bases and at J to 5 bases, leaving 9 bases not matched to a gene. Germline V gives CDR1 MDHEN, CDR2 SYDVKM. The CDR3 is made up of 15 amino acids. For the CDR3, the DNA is TGTGCCAGCGATTTGGGGACTAGCGCACACAATGAGCAGTTCTTC. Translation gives CASDLGTSAHNEQFF.

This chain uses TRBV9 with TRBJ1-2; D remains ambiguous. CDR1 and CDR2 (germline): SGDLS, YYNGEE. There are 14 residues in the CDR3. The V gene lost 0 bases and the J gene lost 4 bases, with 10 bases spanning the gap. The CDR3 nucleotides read TGTGCCAGCAGCGTAGCCCGGGAAAGCTATGGCTACACCTTC. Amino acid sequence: CASSVARESYGYTF.